These T cell receptor beta chains were read from a single sample in a study of cytomegalovirus exposure and HLA in healthy donors. Assay: immunoSEQ multiplex PCR; the TCRdb copy retains only in-frame clones and omits some. The repertoire holds over 200,000 clones, with approximately 88% as singletons. The sample taken for sequencing was PBMCs. These receptors were obtained from a woman in her thirties in good health and CMV-seropositive. The CDR3 runs from the conserved cysteine through the conserved F or W. D genes are given only for firm matches. For some rows the clone size is stated as once, few or many, or as a class when expanded; others skip it.

>.|.|TRBJ1-2|TRBV27
CASSLIQANLRRDYRGYTF
TGTGCCAGCAGTTTGATTCAGGCTAATCTACGGAGGGACTATCGGGGCTACACCTTC
>.|once|TRBJ2-2|TRBV25-1
CASTLGNGYTGELFF
TGTGCCAGCACCCTGGGGAATGGGTACACCGGGGAGCTGTTTTTT
>.|few|TRBJ2-3|TRBV5-4
CASSGMASTDTQYF
TGTGCCAGCAGTGGAATGGCTAGCACAGATACGCAGTATTTT
>TRBD2|.|TRBJ2-7|TRBV5-1
CASSPTSGSVDEQYF
TGCGCCAGCAGCCCGACTAGCGGGAGCGTAGATGAGCAGTACTTC
>.|.|TRBJ1-2|TRBV5-1
CASSLGWDTNYGYTF
TGCGCCAGCAGCTTGGGTTGGGACACCAACTATGGCTACACCTTC
>.|.|TRBJ2-3|TRBV5-1
CASSLRTTSSTDTQYF
TGCGCCAGCAGCTTGAGGACTACCTCTAGCACAGATACGCAGTATTTT
>.|.|TRBJ2-7|TRBV28
CASSNPQLTYEQYF
TGTGCCAGCAGTAACCCCCAACTCACCTACGAGCAGTACTTC
>.|.|TRBJ2-5|TRBV7-2
CASSSPEDQRETQYF
TGTGCCAGCAGCTCTCCGGAGGACCAACGAGAGACCCAGTACTTC
>.|.|TRBJ1-2|TRBV13
CASRSSRVHGYTF
TGTGCCAGCAGGAGCTCCAGGGTTCACGGCTACACCTTC
>.|.|TRBJ2-5|TRBV11-3
CASSFWGPEETQYF
TGTGCCAGCAGCTTTTGGGGACCCGAGGAGACCCAGTACTTC
>.|.|TRBJ2-3|TRBV5-1
CASSFWGQDTQYF
TGCGCCAGCAGCTTCTGGGGTCAAGATACGCAGTATTTT
>.|.|TRBJ2-5|TRBV25-1
CASSVSGTETQYF
TGTGCCAGCAGTGTTTCAGGAACAGAGACCCAGTACTTC
>.|.|TRBJ2-1|TRBV4-1
CASSQDPGQRGYNEQFF
TGCGCCAGCAGCCAAGATCCCGGACAGAGAGGATACAATGAGCAGTTCTTC
>TRBD1|.|TRBJ1-4|TRBV7-9
CASSSGTETTNEKLFF
TGTGCCAGCAGCTCAGGGACAGAAACAACTAATGAAAAACTGTTTTTT
>TRBD1|few|TRBJ1-1|TRBV2
CASSPGQGATEAFF
TGTGCCAGCAGCCCGGGACAGGGGGCAACTGAAGCTTTCTTT
>.|.|TRBJ1-2|TRBV5-6
CASSLRGDGYTF
TGTGCCAGCAGCTTGCGGGGCGATGGCTACACCTTC
>.|few|TRBJ2-2|TRBV10-3
CAISESPGQNTGELFF
TGTGCCATCAGTGAGTCCCCGGGACAGAACACCGGGGAGCTGTTTTTT
>TRBD1|once|TRBJ2-7|TRBV25-1
CASSVLPGQGRYEQYF
TGTGCCAGCAGTGTCCTCCCGGGACAGGGGCGCTACGAGCAGTACTTC
>.|.|TRBJ2-5|TRBV7-6
CASSLVVSARVETQYF
TGTGCCAGCAGCTTAGTGGTTTCAGCGAGGGTCGAGACCCAGTACTTC
>.|.|TRBJ2-7|TRBV4-2
CASSRAGTYEQYF
TGTGCCAGCAGCCGGGCAGGGACCTACGAGCAGTACTTC
>.|.|TRBJ2-2|TRBV18
CASSPVRQPNTGELFF
TGTGCCAGCTCACCAGTCAGGCAACCGAACACCGGGGAGCTGTTTTTT
>.|.|TRBJ1-5|TRBV28
CASLRTGGNQPQHF
TGTGCCAGCTTAAGAACGGGTGGCAATCAGCCCCAGCATTTT
>.|.|TRBJ1-1|TRBV29-1
CSVDREAGGFASTEAFF
TGCAGCGTTGATAGAGAGGCGGGGGGCTTTGCGAGCACTGAAGCTTTCTTT
>.|.|TRBJ2-7|TRBV6-4
CASISGSHPYYEQYF
TGTGCCAGCATATCGGGGAGCCACCCATACTACGAGCAGTACTTC
>.|.|TRBJ1-2|TRBV6-5
CASSYSGRGMGYGYTF
TGTGCCAGCAGTTACTCGGGGCGGGGGATGGGCTATGGCTACACCTTC
>.|few|TRBJ1-1|TRBV27
CASRLKGTTEAFF
TGTGCCAGCAGGCTAAAGGGAACTACTGAAGCTTTCTTT
>.|once|TRBJ2-5|TRBV29-1
CSVEEETQYF
TGCAGCGTTGAAGAAGAGACCCAGTACTTC
>TRBD1|.|TRBJ1-1|TRBV6-5
CASRGQGARDTEAFF
TGTGCCAGCAGAGGACAGGGGGCGAGAGACACTGAAGCTTTCTTT
>TRBD1|once|TRBJ2-5|TRBV11-2
CASSLARQGEETQYF
TGTGCCAGCAGCTTAGCGCGACAGGGGGAAGAGACCCAGTACTTC
>.|.|TRBJ2-5|TRBV4-2
CASSQDQLAVRETQYF
TGTGCCAGCAGCCAAGATCAGCTTGCCGTACGAGAGACCCAGTACTTC
>.|many|TRBJ2-2|TRBV5-1
CASSPAASKSGELFF
TGCGCCAGCAGCCCGGCTGCTAGTAAGTCCGGGGAGCTGTTTTTT
>TRBD1|.|TRBJ2-2|TRBV27
CASSLFGQGDTGELFF
TGTGCCAGCAGCTTATTTGGACAGGGGGACACCGGGGAGCTGTTTTTT
>TRBD2|.|TRBJ2-7|TRBV10-1
CASSESGRIRDEQYF
TGCGCCAGCAGTGAGAGCGGGAGAATTAGGGACGAGCAGTACTTC
>.|.|TRBJ2-1|TRBV14
CASSLSLGVQEQFF
TGTGCCAGCAGCCTCTCCCTTGGGGTTCAGGAGCAGTTCTTC
>.|.|TRBJ1-4|TRBV5-6
CASSLDGAPLNEKLFF
TGTGCCAGCAGCTTGGACGGGGCACCGTTAAATGAAAAACTGTTTTTT
>TRBD1|.|TRBJ1-2|TRBV27
CASSTGEEGYTF
TGTGCCAGCAGTACAGGGGAGGAAGGCTACACCTTC
>.|.|TRBJ1-2|TRBV4-3
CASSQGGGPHGYTF
TGCGCCAGCAGCCAAGGCGGCGGCCCCCATGGCTACACCTTC
>TRBD2|.|TRBJ2-1|TRBV27
CASSLKGLAGWVEFF
TGTGCCAGCAGTTTAAAAGGACTAGCGGGATGGGTGGAGTTCTTC
>.|.|TRBJ2-7|TRBV30
CAWIRQGLFYEQYF
TGTGCCTGGATTAGACAGGGACTTTTTTACGAGCAGTACTTC
>.|.|TRBJ1-1|TRBV13
CASSLVSEAFF
TGTGCCAGCAGCTTAGTTTCTGAAGCTTTCTTT
>.|.|TRBJ2-3|TRBV13
CASSSPTGLQGPRTQYF
TGTGCCAGCAGCTCTCCAACGGGGCTCCAGGGGCCTCGTACGCAGTATTTT
>TRBD1|.|TRBJ2-2|TRBV9
CASSPFTGVSGELFF
TGTGCCAGCAGCCCATTCACAGGGGTATCCGGGGAGCTGTTTTTT
>TRBD1|.|TRBJ2-7|TRBV7-2
CASSLVGTAYEQYF
TGTGCCAGCAGCTTAGTAGGGACAGCCTACGAGCAGTACTTC
>.|.|TRBJ1-2|TRBV9
CASSVETDVYGYTF
TGTGCCAGCAGCGTAGAGACAGACGTCTATGGCTACACCTTC
>.|.|TRBJ2-7|TRBV7-9
CASSLSVNSYEQYF
TGTGCCAGCAGCCTCAGCGTAAACTCCTACGAGCAGTACTTC
>.|few|TRBJ2-5|TRBV11-2
CASSSFGGHNF
TGTGCCAGCAGCTCCTTTGGTGGCCATAACTTC
>.|.|TRBJ2-1|TRBV5-1
CASSHLAKNYNEQFF
TGCGCCAGCAGCCATCTAGCGAAGAACTACAATGAGCAGTTCTTC
>TRBD1|few|TRBJ1-1|TRBV7-3
CASSSQGDTEAFF
TGTGCCAGCAGCTCACAGGGGGACACTGAAGCTTTCTTT
>.|.|TRBJ1-1|TRBV6-5
CASSYNWNTEAFF
TGTGCCAGCAGTTATAACTGGAACACTGAAGCTTTCTTT
>TRBD1|.|TRBJ1-1|TRBV10-3
CAISGTGVRNTEAFF
TGTGCCATCAGTGGTACAGGGGTGCGGAACACTGAAGCTTTCTTT
>.|few|TRBJ1-2|TRBV28
CASRGVYGYTF
TGTGCCAGCAGGGGGGTGTATGGCTACACCTTC